Listed below are T cell receptor beta chains from one sample, sequenced in a study of T cells after yellow fever vaccination. TCRdb analysed the 5' RACE reads with MiXCR anew, one entry per CDR3 protein. The table shows some 300,000 distinct CDR3 sequences, with approximately 10% occurring only once. The material sequenced was CD4+ T cells sorted from PBMCs, taken 5 days after the yellow fever booster vaccination. The receptors here all came from a man aged 18 to 30 who received the YFV17D yellow fever vaccine. Each CDR3 is given with its conserved first and last residue.

j_gene	v_gene	len	CDR3aa
TRBJ1-2	TRBV5-8	15	CASILRFREGDGYTF
TRBJ2-3	TRBV9	15	CASSVAGQSTDTQYF
TRBJ2-3	TRBV29-1	14	CSVEDSGPTDTQYF
TRBJ2-3	TRBV2	16	CASSERAGGLADTQYF
TRBJ2-3	TRBV18	16	CASSPAGSTRRDTQYF
TRBJ2-5	TRBV6-5	14	CASSTTRPPETQYF
TRBJ1-1	TRBV27	14	CASSPTGASGRAFF
TRBJ1-5	TRBV3-1	14	CASSPSLGNQPQHF
TRBJ2-7	TRBV15	15	CATSRDFGRTNEQYF
TRBJ2-3	TRBV6-5	14	CASTTAAGTDTQYF
TRBJ2-1	TRBV5-1	13	CASSWDRVFEQFF
TRBJ1-2	TRBV2	13	CASSVDREDGYTF
TRBJ1-5	TRBV19	16	CASSRRREYLNQPQHF
TRBJ1-6	TRBV27	16	CASSPWAGGYNSPLHF
TRBJ2-3	TRBV5-6	13	CASSAAAGDTQYF
TRBJ1-2	TRBV6-5	14	CASTRDGFNYGYTF
TRBJ2-7	TRBV30	11	CAWGDLYEQYF
TRBJ1-2	TRBV7-8	17	CASSLVGQGSANYGYTF
TRBJ2-2	TRBV5-5	16	CASTKKQGRDTGELFF
TRBJ1-1	TRBV6-2/TRBV6-3	13	CATTRQLNTEAFF
TRBJ1-1	TRBV27	14	CASSFGDRVSRAFF
TRBJ2-1	TRBV20-1	12	CSAVLPYNEQFF
TRBJ2-2	TRBV19	14	CASRVHREAGELFF
TRBJ1-4	TRBV3-1	15	CASSQGDGSNEKLFF
TRBJ2-5	TRBV4-3	14	CASSQGQGGETQYF
TRBJ1-5	TRBV6-2/TRBV6-3	11	CASSDDQPQHF
TRBJ2-3	TRBV6-7	11	CASTLRDTQYF
TRBJ1-4	TRBV6-6	14	CASRSTALAEKLFF
TRBJ2-5	TRBV7-9	16	CASSLGDRGNQETQYF
TRBJ2-5	TRBV29-1	17	CSVQGSAWTGDVETQYF
TRBJ1-2	TRBV28	13	CASYNRVGNGYTF
TRBJ2-7	TRBV5-1	15	CASSSNPPGQGEQYF
TRBJ1-2	TRBV4-3	13	CASSQETAYGYTF
TRBJ2-2	TRBV3-1	16	CASRSLAGGRTGELFF
TRBJ2-2	TRBV21-1	16	CASSKGLAGYTGELFF
TRBJ1-1	TRBV7-9	13	CASTRDRYTEAFF
TRBJ2-7	TRBV6-5	15	CASRRRDRVSYEQYF
TRBJ2-5	TRBV20-1	12	CSGMTGWETQYF
TRBJ2-3	TRBV27	14	CASSWYRSTDTQYF
TRBJ1-5	TRBV28	15	CASSLAVGEVEPQHF
TRBJ1-5	TRBV10-3	14	CAISESTATKAQHF
TRBJ2-2	TRBV5-1	16	CASSLQPGSYTGELFF
TRBJ2-7	TRBV12-3/TRBV12-4	13	CASRAGTAYEQYF
TRBJ2-5	TRBV5-4	15	CASSRFTSGQETQYF
TRBJ2-1	TRBV2	11	CASSPGQVLFF
TRBJ1-2	TRBV7-9	11	CASSFRPSYTF
TRBJ2-3	TRBV24-1	18	CATSEPGTGTASTDTQYF
TRBJ2-4	TRBV9	16	CASSVGEFVAKNIQYF
TRBJ2-1	TRBV20-1	17	CSARLKSGTGAGNEQFF
TRBJ1-6	TRBV18	17	CASSPSSDSMTNSPLHF
TRBJ1-1	TRBV15	12	CATGQEGPEAFF
TRBJ2-1	TRBV7-3	14	CASSPSWTSNEQFF
TRBJ2-5	TRBV7-2	15	CASRIAGGPKETQYF
TRBJ2-5	TRBV20-1	12	CSAAAAGETQYF
TRBJ2-1	TRBV7-2	15	CATSTSDGGGSEQFF
TRBJ2-5	TRBV20-1	15	CSASGGRQGEKTQYF
TRBJ1-5	TRBV12-3/TRBV12-4	12	CASSFPLKPQHF
TRBJ1-1	TRBV2	14	CASSKQGENTEAFF